The clone carrying this T cell receptor beta chain was seen at least ten times. The antigen is unknown. 5'RACE template switching generated TCR cDNA, adding a universal primer site and UMIs. TCRdb reprocessed the 5' RACE reads via MiXCR and lists one record per CDR3 protein. The sample lists about 150,000 distinct CDR3 sequences, around 6.3% occurring once. The germline CDR1 and CDR2 sequences are MNHEY and SMNVEV (reference sequence). The CDR3 contains 15 residues. Trimming stripped 3 bases from V and 2 bases from J, with 11 bases between. The sample originates from a study of T cells after yellow fever vaccination. Findings of the study overall: In post-booster samples, most primary-vaccination clones reappeared (approximately 95% CD4, about 90% CD8). FACS-sorted repertoires could contain abundant clonotypes contaminating from the bulk population.

The material was CD4+ T cells sorted from PBMCs, obtained 10 days after the yellow fever booster vaccination. This sequence was found in a man aged 25-45 years who received the YFV17D yellow fever vaccine. The chain employs TRBV27 and TRBJ2-4; possible D gene TRBD2, 6 bases. The CDR3 DNA reads as TGTGCCAGCAGTTTGGTCGGGAGAACCAAAAACATTCAGTACTTC. Its translation: CASSLVGRTKNIQYF.